The T cell receptor (beta chain) under discussion was sequenced for a study of shared clonotypes between healthy human individuals. This table comes from immunoSEQ multiplex PCR, and its TCRdb copy is limited to in-frame clones, with some not included. The sample carries some 2,000,000 clones, about 94% recorded once. V lost 1 base and J 11 bases, leaving 5 bases between the germline ends. Germline loops: CDR1 SEHNR, CDR2 FQNEAQ (reference sequence). CDR3 length: 10 residues. Only CD45RO-negative cells positively selected for CCR7 counted as naive CD8 cells, so terminally differentiated effector memory CD45RA+ cells were excluded.

The rearrangement links TRBV7-9 to TRBJ1-1; D not certain. This clonotype was sampled from a man between 18 and 29 years old in good health. The material sequenced was naive CD8+ T cells sorted from blood. The CDR3 sequence: CASSLGRAFF. In DNA form, the CDR3 reads TGTGCCAGCAGCTTAGGAAGGGCTTTCTTT.